These 16 T cell receptor beta chains were all obtained from the same sample, sequenced in a study of T cells in Graves' hyperthyroidism and ophthalmopathy. Researchers took RNA transcripts and amplified the TCR beta CDR3 regions from them. A first-round RT-PCR of the TCR CDR3 used the HTBI primer set. From the multiplex PCR reads, TCRdb called clonotypes with MiXCR, one entry per CDR3 protein. The table has 600,000 to 800,000 distinct CDR3 sequences, approximately 36% seen once. Material for sequencing was blood. The receptor source for this set is a middle-aged woman with Graves' hyperthyroidism.

Note on this clonotype: A much larger clone differs by one base, so this may be a read error. The V call is TRBV7-9, the J call TRBJ2-7; 8 bases are shared with TRBD1. J gave up 9 bases and V 5 bases, and 21 bases lay outside the gene matches. The germline V gene encodes CDR1 SEHNR and CDR2 FQNEAQ (reference sequence). This CDR3 comprises 17 residues. The CDR3, as DNA: TGTGCCAGCAGCGCACCCTACGGACAGGGAATGCTACACGGGCAGTACTTC. This sequence encodes CASSAPYGQGMLHGQYF.

The chain has TRBV6-1 and TRBJ2-6; D not certain. Trimming cost V 3 bases and J 1 base, with 4 bases left between them. The CDR3 has 14 residues. Germline assignment: CDR1 MNHNS and CDR2 SASEGT. The CDR3 DNA reads TGTGCCAGCAGTGAGAGGTCTGGGGCCAACGTCCTGACTTTC. Translating gives CASSERSGANVLTF.

The chain links TRBV6-5 to TRBJ1-1; D is perhaps TRBD1 (5 bases). The CDR3 consists of 11 residues. Trimming took 2 bases from V and 11 from J, leaving 9 bases between them. Germline CDR1 is MNHEY and CDR2 is SVGAGI. CDR3 sequence (DNA): TGTGCCAGCAGTTACCAGGGTGTTGCTTTCTTT. It codes for CASSYQGVAFF.

Comments on this clonotype: A much larger clone differs from this one at a single base, so this may be a read error. The chain couples TRBV29-1 to TRBJ1-4; 11 nucleotides align to TRBD1. This CDR3 comprises 15 residues. Germline V gene lookup returns CDR1 SQVTM and CDR2 ANQGSEA. V was pared by 3 bases and J by 8 bases, with 8 bases of the junction left unmatched. CDR3 sequence: CSVDDQGTGGEKLFF. The CDR3 DNA is TGCAGCGTTGACGATCAGGGGACAGGGGGAGAAAAACTGTTTTTT.

The table lists this clonotype with many counts. The rearrangement uses TRBV19 and TRBJ1-2; no clear D gene. The V gene lost 2 bases and the J gene lost 0 bases, with 13 bases spanning the gap. The CDR3 covers 16 residues. Per the germline V gene, CDR1 is LNHDA and CDR2 is SQIVND (reference sequence). CDR3 amino acids: CASSIQSGPANYGYTF. The CDR3 coding sequence is TGTGCCAGTAGTATACAGTCAGGACCGGCTAACTATGGCTACACCTTC.

This clonotype was counted ten times or more. The chain is built from TRBV7-2 and TRBJ1-1, with unresolved D. Germline loops: CDR1 SGHTA, CDR2 FQGNSA. The length of the CDR3 is 14 residues. Trimming left V 5 bases short and J 2 bases short, with 12 bases between. CDR3 sequence reads: CASSPFRPNTEAFF. CDR3 in DNA: TGTGCCAGCAGCCCATTCAGACCCAACACTGAAGCTTTCTTT.

Many counts were recorded for this clonotype. The V gene is TRBV15, the J gene TRBJ2-7; TRBD1 or TRBD2 may be the D gene (5 bases each). CDR3 size: 19 residues. The V and J ends lost 3 bases and 1 base respectively, with 25 bases between them. In germline, CDR1 is LNHNV, CDR2 YYDKDF (reference sequence). The CDR3: CATSRVLLRDRRESYEQYF. The CDR3, as DNA: TGTGCCACCAGCAGGGTCCTTCTCCGGGACCGCCGCGAATCCTACGAGCAGTACTTC.

This clonotype was picked up many times. The chain joins TRBV7-8 to TRBJ2-7; possible D gene TRBD1, 5 bases. Between the trimmed V and J ends, which lost 3 bases and 2 bases, there was a span of 14 bases. Looked up from germline, CDR1 is SGHVS and CDR2 is FQNEAQ. There are 15 residues in the CDR3. CDR3 protein: CASSLGQYSTYEQYF. The CDR3, as DNA: TGTGCCAGCAGCTTGGGGCAATATTCAACCTACGAGCAGTACTTC.

The gene calls are TRBV12-3 or TRBV12-4 and TRBJ1-2; D remains unclear. The CDR3 runs to 15 residues. V lost 6 bases to trimming and J lost 0 bases, with 14 bases between them. The CDR3 sequence is CASSRRGSANYGYTF. CDR3 coding DNA: TGTGCCAGCAGCCGCCGGGGTTCGGCTAACTATGGCTACACCTTC.

With regard to this clonotype: One junction end does not reproduce the germline sequence, and a read error may be involved. The chain joins TRBV6-5 to TRBJ1-1, with 8 bases lining up with TRBD1. Germline V gene lookup returns CDR1 MNHEY and CDR2 SVGAGI. The CDR3 extends over 17 amino acids. As DNA, the CDR3 is TGTGCCATCAGTTACGGGGATGCCAGGGGGCAATACACTGAAGCTTTCTTT. Its protein product is CAISYGDARGQYTEAFF.

The genes are TRBV19 and TRBJ1-2; tentative D call: TRBD1 (6 bases). Per the germline V gene, CDR1 is LNHDA and CDR2 is SQIVND (reference sequence). V shed 3 bases and J shed 2 bases, with 10 bases lying between them. This CDR3 region has 14 residues. CDR3 amino acids: CASSMGQKNYGYTF. CDR3 sequence (DNA): TGTGCCAGTAGTATGGGACAAAAAAACTATGGCTACACCTTC.

The rearrangement uses TRBV6-5 and TRBJ1-6, with a possible D match to TRBD1 (5 bases). Germline lookup yields CDR1 MNHEY and CDR2 SVGAGI. With 0 bases removed from V and 6 bases from J, the gap between germline ends came to 12 bases. This CDR3 is 16 amino acids long. The CDR3 DNA reads TGTGCCAGCAGTTACTCGAAAACAGGCTCTAATTCACCCCTCCACTTT. Translation: CASSYSKTGSNSPLHF.

The chain couples TRBV7-2 to TRBJ2-7; 10 bases fit TRBD1. Per the germline V gene, CDR1 is SGHTA and CDR2 is FQGNSA. V dropped 3 bases and J dropped 0; count of bases not matched to a gene: 8. The CDR3 has 17 residues. In nucleotides, the CDR3 is TGTGCCAGCAGCTTGGGGGACAGGGGATTTAGCTCCTACGAGCAGTACTTC. Protein: CASSLGDRGFSSYEQYF.

To note about this clonotype: This may be a read error, as it is one base from a much larger clone. V and J are TRBV13 and TRBJ1-1; D uncertain. In germline, CDR1 is PRHDT, CDR2 FYEKMQ (reference sequence). The CDR3 totals 13 residues. Here the CDR3 DNA reads TGTGCCGGCAGTCGGACGTACAGCCCTGAAGCTTTCTTT. It encodes CAGSRTYSPEAFF.

The V and J genes are TRBV7-6 and TRBJ1-2, with 9 bases aligning to TRBD1. V shed 5 bases and J 0 bases; nucleotides not matched to a gene: 7. The CDR3 sequence is 16 residues long. CDR1 SGHVS and CDR2 FNYEAQ come from the germline V gene. CDR3 sequence: CASSPGGQGANYGYTF. The CDR3 region has the DNA TGTGCCAGCAGCCCGGGGGGACAGGGCGCTAACTATGGCTACACCTTC.

There are many counts of this clonotype. The chain is built from TRBV12-3 or TRBV12-4 and TRBJ1-1; possibly TRBD1 for D (5 bases). V lost 5 bases, J lost 3 bases, and 7 bases lay in between. The CDR3 runs to 12 residues. This CDR3 is CASSIQDTEAFF. The CDR3 DNA reads as TGTGCCAGCAGTATACAGGACACTGAAGCTTTCTTT.